This TCR beta chain was obtained from a study of Graves' ophthalmopathy and Graves' hyperthyroidism. Study-level results: Among expanded thyroid clonotypes above 0.001 frequency, most also occurred in blood.

In this sample, this clonotype turned up many times. Its antigen remains unidentified. Germline CDR1 SGHTA, CDR2 FQGTGA. Trimming cost V 5 bases and J 2 bases, with 9 bases left between them. This CDR3 is 13 amino acids long. No donor had other autoimmune disease, uncontrolled infection, pregnancy or lactation. The PBMC fraction was derived from under 11 ml of fresh peripheral blood. The authors amplified TCR beta CDR3 regions from RNA transcripts. An initial RT-PCR round employing HTBI primers preceded a second-round multiplex PCR. TCRdb called the multiplex PCR reads again in MiXCR, with one record for every CDR3 protein. The sample records approximately 160,000 distinct CDR3 sequences, approximately 40% being singletons.

The clonotype comes from a woman aged 35 to 49 with Graves' ophthalmopathy. The sequencing sample was made of peripheral blood. The chain carries TRBV7-3 and TRBJ1-1, with a weak D call TRBD1 (5 bases). The CDR3 loop is CASSLGTNTEAFF. For the CDR3, the DNA is TGTGCCAGCAGCCTAGGGACCAACACTGAAGCTTTCTTT.